These 12 T cell receptor beta chains were all obtained from the same sample, sequenced in a study of spatial heterogeneity in lung cancer. The time point: blood at routine non-recurrence follow-up after resection. Each CDR3 protein gets one entry after TCRdb re-called the 5' RACE reads with MiXCR. The sample includes approximately 30,000 distinct CDR3 sequences, less than 11% of them seen just once. This sample comprised PBMCs, obtained at follow-up. Receptors originate from a female donor with early-stage non-small cell lung cancer.

This chain joins TRBV7-2 and TRBJ2-1; D gene uncertain. The CDR3 totals 11 residues. Germline V gene sequence: CDR1 SGHTA, CDR2 FQGNSA. The V end lost 2 bases, the J end lost 7 bases, and 3 bases lay between the germline ends. This CDR3 reads CASSLMNEQFF. As DNA, the CDR3 is TGTGCCAGCAGCTTAATGAATGAGCAGTTCTTC.

CDR3 sequence (DNA): TGTGCCAGCAGTCTAAGGGGCACCACTGAAGCTTTCTTT. It yields the protein CASSLRGTTEAFF. The V and J genes are TRBV28 and TRBJ1-1; the D gene is possibly TRBD1 (5 bases). The CDR3 is 13 amino acids. The ends were cut back, 5 bases at V and 4 bases at J, with 11 bases in the middle. Germline V CDR1 and CDR2: MDHEN, SYDVKM.

This clonotype has a count of ten or more. The V call is TRBV6-4, the J call TRBJ1-1; D is ambiguous. The CDR3 contains 12 residues. Trimming shortened V by 0 bases and J by 7 bases, and 6 bases separated the two germline ends. Germline assignment: CDR1 MRHNA and CDR2 SNTAGT. The CDR3 bases are TGTGCCAGCAGTGACTCATGGGGTGAAGCTTTCTTT. Residues: CASSDSWGEAFF.

This clonotype was detected ten times or more. The chain is built from TRBV7-8 and TRBJ2-2, with D perhaps matching TRBD1 (6 bases). CDR1 is SGHVS and CDR2 is FQNEAQ in the germline V gene. V was pared by 8 bases and J by 5 bases, with 12 bases between. The CDR3 runs to 13 residues. CDR3 nucleotide sequence: TGTGCCAGCTCCAGGGGAAATACCGGGGAGCTGTTTTTT. As protein: CASSRGNTGELFF. Variable domain in full (rest from reference TRBV7-8 and TRBJ2-2): GAGVSQSPRYKVAKRGQDVALRCDPISGHVSLFWYQQALGQGPEFLTYFQNEAQLDKSGLPSDRFFAERPEGSVSTLKIQRTQQEDSAVYLCASSRGNTGELFFGEGSRLTVL.

There are a few counts of this clonotype. The chain links TRBV7-9 to TRBJ2-7, with D uncertain. The CDR3 loop spans 14 amino acids. Trimming removed 6 bases from V and 1 base from J, with 13 bases in between. Looked up from germline, CDR1 is SEHNR and CDR2 is FQNEAQ (reference sequence). CDR3 amino acids: CASSSLDGSYEQYF. Here the CDR3 DNA reads TGTGCCAGCAGTAGCCTCGACGGATCCTACGAGCAGTACTTC.

This clonotype was found a few times. This chain links TRBV4-1 with TRBJ2-3; no firm D call. Germline V gene sequence: CDR1 MGHRA, CDR2 YSYEKL. V was shortened by 0 bases and J by 6 bases, with 13 bases between the two germline ends. The CDR3 spans 15 residues. CDR3 residues: CASSQESLAQDTQYF. CDR3 bases: TGCGCCAGCAGCCAAGAAAGCCTGGCTCAGGATACGCAGTATTTT.

Concerning this clonotype: Just one base apart from a much larger clone, this may be a read error. The chain has TRBV28 and TRBJ2-7; possibly TRBD2 for D (5 bases). CDR3 length: 11 residues. Germline V gene data show CDR1 as MDHEN and CDR2 as SYDVKM. CDR3 nucleotide sequence: TGTGTCAGCAGTTACCGGGAAGAGCAGTACTTC. Translated, it gives CVSSYREEQYF.

This clonotype was seen many times. The chain carries TRBV5-1 and TRBJ2-2; D remains ambiguous. The CDR3 spans 14 residues. Germline CDR1 is SGHRS and CDR2 is YFSETQ. Between the trimmed V and J ends, which lost 0 bases and 0 bases, there was a span of 3 bases. CDR3 in amino acids: CASSLEPNTGELFF. DNA of the CDR3: TGCGCCAGCAGCTTGGAGCCGAACACCGGGGAGCTGTTTTTT.

This clonotype has a handful of counts. The chain recombines TRBV20-1 with TRBJ1-6; maybe TRBD1 (5 bases). V was pared by 2 bases and J by 5 bases, with 16 bases between. Germline V lookup: CDR1 DFQATT, CDR2 SNEGSKA (reference sequence). The CDR3 has 16 residues. The CDR3 here is CSARSSSGLNNSPLHF. The CDR3 bases are TGCAGTGCTAGAAGCTCGTCAGGGCTGAATAATTCACCCCTCCACTTT.

This clonotype was detected only a few times. The chain carries TRBV5-5 and TRBJ2-2; possible D gene TRBD2, 5 bases. CDR3 size: 15 residues. Trimming removed 0 bases from V and 4 bases from J, with 10 bases in between. Germline V gives CDR1 SGHKS, CDR2 YYEKEE (reference sequence). CDR3 nucleotide sequence: TGTGCCAGCAGCTTGGTTGCGGGTCCCACCGGGGAGCTGTTTTTT. Translation gives CASSLVAGPTGELFF.

There are many counts of this clonotype. Written as DNA, the CDR3 is TGTGCCAGCGTCCGACAGGAAAGGAACACTGAAGCTTTCTTT. This sequence encodes CASVRQERNTEAFF. The chain carries TRBV12-3 or TRBV12-4 and TRBJ1-1; a possible D gene is TRBD1 (6 bases). This CDR3 is built from 14 residues. V was trimmed by 8 bases and J by 1 base, leaving 14 bases between them.

V gene TRBV28 combines with J gene TRBJ1-4, with 7 bases aligning to TRBD1. Germline V gene sequence: CDR1 MDHEN, CDR2 SYDVKM. J was trimmed by 0 bases and V by 3 bases; bases with no gene match: 7. The CDR3 has 17 amino acids. CDR3: CASSFTGVSATNEKLFF. The CDR3, as DNA: TGTGCCAGCAGTTTTACAGGGGTTTCGGCAACTAATGAAAAACTGTTTTTT.